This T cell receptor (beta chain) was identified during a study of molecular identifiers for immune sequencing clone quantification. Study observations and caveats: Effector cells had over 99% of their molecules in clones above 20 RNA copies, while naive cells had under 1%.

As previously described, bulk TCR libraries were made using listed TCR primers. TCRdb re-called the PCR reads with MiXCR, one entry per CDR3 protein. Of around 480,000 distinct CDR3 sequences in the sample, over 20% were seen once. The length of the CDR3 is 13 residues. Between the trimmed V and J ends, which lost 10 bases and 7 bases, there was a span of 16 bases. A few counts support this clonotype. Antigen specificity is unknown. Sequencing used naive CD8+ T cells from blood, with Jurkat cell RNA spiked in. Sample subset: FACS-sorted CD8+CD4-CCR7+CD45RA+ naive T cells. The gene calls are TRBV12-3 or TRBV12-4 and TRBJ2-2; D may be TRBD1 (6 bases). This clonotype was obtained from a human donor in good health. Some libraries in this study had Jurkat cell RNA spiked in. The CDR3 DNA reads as TGTGCCACGGCAGGGGTTGCTGGCGGGGAGCTGTTTTTT. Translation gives CATAGVAGGELFF.